Listed below are T cell receptor beta chains from one sample, sequenced in a study of persistence of HIV-infected CD4 T cells. Here immunoSEQ multiplex PCR was the method, and the copy in TCRdb shows in-frame clones only, minus some. This sample has 40,000 to 50,000 clones, with about 81% found just once. These receptors lack a known antigen. This material consisted of CD4+ T cells sorted from PBMCs after approximately 19-hour stimulation, taken from a patient who received antiretroviral therapy. These receptors came from an adult man with HIV who was CMV-seropositive. CDR3s include the opening cysteine and the closing phenylalanine or tryptophan. The order of the fields is clone size, V gene, J gene, D gene, CDR3 protein, CDR3 DNA. A D gene is named only where the DNA matches it firmly. The size entry is marked missing in some rows and otherwise reads once, few, many or a size class.

>.|TRBV6-5|TRBJ2-7|.
CASRESRYEQYF
TGTGCCAGCAGGGAGTCACGCTACGAGCAGTACTTC
>.|TRBV7-9|TRBJ2-7|TRBD2
CASSRSLAGGYEQYF
TGTGCCAGCAGCCGAAGTTTGGCGGGGGGCTACGAGCAGTACTTC
>.|TRBV5-1|TRBJ1-2|TRBD1
CASALAGQGYGYTF
TGCGCCAGCGCATTGGCTGGACAGGGTTATGGCTACACCTTC
>.|TRBV7-9|TRBJ1-2|TRBD1
CASSFLTGVNNYGYTF
TGTGCCAGCAGCTTCCTGACAGGGGTAAACAACTATGGCTACACCTTC
>.|TRBV2|TRBJ1-1|.
CATTKERVRTEAFF
TGTGCCACCACGAAGGAAAGGGTTCGCACTGAAGCTTTCTTT
>.|TRBV7-6|TRBJ2-3|.
CASSLQITAIDTQYF
TGTGCCAGCAGCTTACAGATAACAGCTATAGATACGCAGTATTTT
>.|TRBV4-2|TRBJ1-4|TRBD1
CASSPSPGTANEKLFF
TGTGCCAGCAGCCCATCTCCCGGGACAGCTAATGAAAAACTGTTTTTT
>.|TRBV9|TRBJ1-2|.
CASSVGNAYGYTF
TGTGCCAGCAGCGTAGGGAACGCGTATGGCTACACCTTC
>.|TRBV7-9|TRBJ1-4|.
CASSRGRDEKLFF
TGTGCCAGCAGCAGGGGGAGGGATGAAAAACTGTTTTTT
>.|TRBV7-7|TRBJ2-3|TRBD2
CASSLSGGPTDTQYF
TGTGCTAGCAGCCTTAGCGGGGGGCCCACAGATACGCAGTATTTT
>.|TRBV4-3|TRBJ2-7|TRBD1
CASSLSTGGSYEQYF
TGCGCCAGCAGCCTATCGACAGGGGGCTCCTACGAGCAGTACTTC
>.|TRBV19|TRBJ2-3|.
CASTHTGTRGDTQYF
TGTGCCAGTACTCATACCGGGACACGAGGGGATACGCAGTATTTT
>.|TRBV19|TRBJ1-3|.
CASRLGRAGNTIYF
TGTGCCAGCCGACTGGGCAGGGCTGGAAACACCATATATTTT
>.|TRBV6-5|TRBJ2-1|.
CASSSHRERYNEQFF
TGTGCCAGCAGTAGCCACAGGGAGCGCTACAATGAGCAGTTCTTC
>.|TRBV4-1|TRBJ2-7|TRBD2
CASSQDWGGEQYF
TGCGCCAGCAGCCAAGATTGGGGGGGCGAGCAGTACTTC
>once|TRBV15|TRBJ2-1|TRBD2
CATSSAFGTRPEQFF
TGTGCCACCAGCAGTGCCTTTGGGACTAGACCTGAGCAGTTCTTC
>.|TRBV30|TRBJ1-4|.
CAWSLRGPTPNEKLFF
TGTGCCTGGAGTCTTCGGGGACCGACGCCTAATGAAAAACTGTTTTTT
>.|TRBV25-1|TRBJ1-5|TRBD1
CASSDRVEQPQHF
TGTGCCAGCAGCGACAGGGTAGAACAGCCCCAGCATTTT
>.|TRBV7-3|TRBJ2-1|.
CASSQGHTGYNEQFF
TGTGCCAGCAGCCAGGGGCATACGGGGTACAATGAGCAGTTCTTC
>.|TRBV10-2|TRBJ2-5|.
CASSDVTGTETQYF
TGCGCCAGCAGTGATGTTACAGGAACGGAGACCCAGTACTTC
>.|TRBV5-1|TRBJ1-1|.
CASSGPGGMNTEAFF
TGCGCCAGCAGCGGGCCGGGGGGCATGAACACTGAAGCTTTCTTT
>once|TRBV29-1|TRBJ2-5|.
CSVEGPETQYF
TGCAGCGTGGAAGGACCAGAGACCCAGTACTTC
>.|TRBV7-9|TRBJ2-5|.
CASSPDVGRGTQYF
TGTGCCAGCAGCCCAGATGTGGGTAGGGGGACCCAGTACTTC
>once|TRBV19|TRBJ2-7|.
CASSPSGSEQYF
TGTGCCAGTAGTCCATCAGGGAGCGAGCAGTACTTC
>few|TRBV29-1|TRBJ2-7|TRBD2
CSAGTSGFEQYF
TGCAGCGCCGGGACTAGCGGGTTTGAGCAGTACTTC
>.|TRBV5-1|TRBJ2-1|.
CATSTGGYNEQFF
TGCGCCACATCGACGGGTGGTTACAATGAGCAGTTCTTC
>.|TRBV5-1|TRBJ1-2|.
CASRLETGANYGYTF
TGCGCCAGCAGGCTTGAGACAGGAGCAAACTATGGCTACACCTTC
>.|TRBV6-1|TRBJ1-1|.
CASSEAGSGQREAFF
TGTGCCAGCAGTGAAGCGGGGTCGGGGCAACGGGAAGCTTTCTTT
>.|TRBV5-6|TRBJ2-3|.
CASRRGIPTDTQYF
TGTGCCAGCAGGAGGGGAATCCCCACAGATACGCAGTATTTT
>once|TRBV2|TRBJ2-1|.
CASSEGVGSNEQFF
TGTGCCAGCAGTGAAGGGGTCGGCTCCAATGAGCAGTTCTTC
>few|TRBV4-2|TRBJ1-2|.
CASSQEDVGAYGYTF
TGTGCCAGCAGCCAAGAGGACGTGGGGGCTTATGGCTACACCTTC
>.|TRBV2|TRBJ2-2|.
CASSEEGTTWAGELFF
TGTGCCAGCAGTGAAGAAGGGACGACCTGGGCCGGGGAGCTGTTTTTT
>.|TRBV7-2|TRBJ2-3|TRBD1
CASSLAITGGADTQYF
TGTGCCAGCAGCTTAGCGATTACAGGGGGCGCAGATACGCAGTATTTT
>.|TRBV4-1|TRBJ1-6|TRBD1
CASSPTGGDSPLHF
TGCGCCAGCAGCCCTACAGGGGGCGATTCACCCCTCCACTTT
>.|TRBV27|TRBJ2-1|.
CASSKFQNPRYEQFF
TGTGCCAGCAGTAAATTCCAGAATCCTCGGTATGAGCAGTTCTTC
>.|TRBV7-2|TRBJ2-3|.
CAGGGHRTQYF
TGTGCCGGCGGGGGACACCGTACGCAGTATTTT
>few|TRBV4-1|TRBJ1-5|.
CASSQVGYRGEPQHF
TGCGCCAGCAGCCAGGTGGGGTATCGTGGGGAGCCCCAGCATTTT
>.|TRBV29-1|TRBJ1-1|.
CSVGNTEAFF
TGCAGCGTTGGAAACACTGAAGCTTTCTTT
>.|TRBV6-5|TRBJ1-2|.
CASSLKLRGYGYTF
TGTGCCAGCAGCTTGAAATTACGTGGATATGGCTACACCTTC
>.|TRBV10-3|TRBJ1-2|.
CAISGAGTLDYGYTF
TGTGCCATCAGTGGGGCCGGGACCCTAGACTATGGCTACACCTTC
>.|TRBV11-3|TRBJ1-1|.
CASSLSSGTTEAFF
TGTGCCAGCAGCTTATCCTCGGGTACCACTGAAGCTTTCTTT
>once|TRBV6-2/TRBV6-3|TRBJ1-3|.
CASSYGTLPGNTIYF
TGTGCCAGCAGTTACGGTACCCTGCCCGGAAACACCATATATTTT
>.|TRBV19|TRBJ2-7|TRBD1
CASSTRGQNYEQYF
TGTGCCAGTAGTACCAGGGGGCAGAACTACGAGCAGTACTTC
>.|TRBV5-1|TRBJ1-6|.
CASSGNNSPLHF
TGCGCCAGCAGCGGGAACAATTCACCCCTCCACTTT
>.|TRBV5-1|TRBJ1-5|.
CASSLSPDSANQPQHF
TGCGCCAGCAGCTTGTCACCGGACAGCGCTAATCAGCCCCAGCATTTT
>.|TRBV24-1|TRBJ2-1|.
CATSDPRGPYNEQFF
TGTGCCACCAGTGATCCCCGAGGGCCCTACAATGAGCAGTTCTTC
>.|TRBV3-1/TRBV3-2|TRBJ1-2|.
CASSFLLDGYTF
TGTGCCAGCAGCTTCCTCCTCGATGGCTACACCTTC
>.|TRBV6-5|TRBJ2-2|TRBD1
CASLDRQGRTGELFF
TGTGCCAGCCTTGATCGACAGGGCCGCACCGGGGAGCTGTTTTTT
>few|TRBV19|TRBJ2-1|.
CASSMGSSYNEQFF
TGTGCCAGTAGTATGGGAAGCTCCTACAATGAGCAGTTCTTC
>.|TRBV10-2|TRBJ2-6|TRBD1
CASGTGGAVSGANVLTF
TGCGCCAGCGGGACAGGGGGCGCCGTATCAGGGGCCAACGTCCTGACTTTC